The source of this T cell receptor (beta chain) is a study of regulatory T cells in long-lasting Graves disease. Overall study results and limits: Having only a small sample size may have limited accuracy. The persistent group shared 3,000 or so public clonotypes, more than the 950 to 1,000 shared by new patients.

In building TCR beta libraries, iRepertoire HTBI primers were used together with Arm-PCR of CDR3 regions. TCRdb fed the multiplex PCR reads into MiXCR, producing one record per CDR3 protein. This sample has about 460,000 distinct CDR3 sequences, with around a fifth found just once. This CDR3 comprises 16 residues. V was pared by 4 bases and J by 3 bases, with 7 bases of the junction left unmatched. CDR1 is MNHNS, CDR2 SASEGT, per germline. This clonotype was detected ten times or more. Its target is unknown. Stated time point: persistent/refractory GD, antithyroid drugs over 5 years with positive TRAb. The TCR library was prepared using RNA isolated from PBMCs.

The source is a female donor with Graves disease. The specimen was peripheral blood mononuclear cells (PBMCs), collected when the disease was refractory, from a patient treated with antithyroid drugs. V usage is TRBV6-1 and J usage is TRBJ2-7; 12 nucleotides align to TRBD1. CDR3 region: CASSGGTGGAYYEQYF. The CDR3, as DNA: TGTGCCAGCAGTGGGGGGACAGGGGGCGCGTACTACGAGCAGTACTTC.